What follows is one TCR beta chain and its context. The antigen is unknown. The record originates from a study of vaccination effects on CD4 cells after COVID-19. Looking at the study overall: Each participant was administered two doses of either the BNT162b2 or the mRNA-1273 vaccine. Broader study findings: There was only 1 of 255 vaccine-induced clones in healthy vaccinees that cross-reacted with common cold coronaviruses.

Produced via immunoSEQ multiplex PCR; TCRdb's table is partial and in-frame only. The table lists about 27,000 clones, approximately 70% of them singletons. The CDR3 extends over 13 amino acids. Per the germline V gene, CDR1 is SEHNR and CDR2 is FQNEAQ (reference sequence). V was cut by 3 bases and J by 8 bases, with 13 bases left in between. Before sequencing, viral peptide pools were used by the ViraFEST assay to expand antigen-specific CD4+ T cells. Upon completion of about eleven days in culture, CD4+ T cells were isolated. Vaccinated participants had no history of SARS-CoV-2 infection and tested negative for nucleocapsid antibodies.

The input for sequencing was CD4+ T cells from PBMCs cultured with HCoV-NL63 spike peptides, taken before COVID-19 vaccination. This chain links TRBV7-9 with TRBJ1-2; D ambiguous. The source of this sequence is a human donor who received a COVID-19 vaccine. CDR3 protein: CASSLLQEGGYTF. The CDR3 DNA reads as TGTGCCAGCAGCTTGCTCCAGGAGGGAGGCTACACCTTC.